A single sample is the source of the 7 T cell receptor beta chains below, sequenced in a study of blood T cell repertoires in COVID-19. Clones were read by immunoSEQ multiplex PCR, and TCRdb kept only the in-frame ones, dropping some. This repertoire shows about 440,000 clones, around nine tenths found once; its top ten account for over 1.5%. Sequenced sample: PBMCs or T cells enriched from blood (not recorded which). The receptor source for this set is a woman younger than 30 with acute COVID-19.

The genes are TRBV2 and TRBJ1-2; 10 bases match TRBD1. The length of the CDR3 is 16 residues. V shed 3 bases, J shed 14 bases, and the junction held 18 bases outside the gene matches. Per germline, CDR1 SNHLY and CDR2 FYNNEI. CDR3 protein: CASSEGTGEYSYTSTF. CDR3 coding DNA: TGTGCCAGCAGTGAGGGGACAGGGGAGTATTCCTATACGTCTACCTTC.

For the CDR3, the DNA is TGTGCCAGCAGCTTGGGACAGGGGGGATCCTACGAGCAGTACTTC. This sequence encodes CASSLGQGGSYEQYF. The chain recombines TRBV7-2 with TRBJ2-7; 11 bases match TRBD1. V lost 3 bases to trimming and J lost 1 base; unmatched junction nucleotides: 2. CDR1 SGHTA and CDR2 FQGNSA come from the germline V gene. The length of the CDR3 is 15 residues.

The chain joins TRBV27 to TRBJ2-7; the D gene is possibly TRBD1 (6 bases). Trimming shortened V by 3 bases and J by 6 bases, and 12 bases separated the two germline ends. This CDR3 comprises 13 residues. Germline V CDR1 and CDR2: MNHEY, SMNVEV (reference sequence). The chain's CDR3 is CASSFRTEVEQYF. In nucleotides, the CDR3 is TGTGCCAGCAGTTTTCGGACAGAAGTCGAGCAGTACTTC.

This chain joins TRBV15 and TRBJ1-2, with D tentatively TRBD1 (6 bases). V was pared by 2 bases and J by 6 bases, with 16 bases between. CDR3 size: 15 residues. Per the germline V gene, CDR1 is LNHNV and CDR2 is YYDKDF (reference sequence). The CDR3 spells CATSRYRTVLDGYTF. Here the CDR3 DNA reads TGTGCCACCAGCAGATATAGGACAGTTCTCGATGGCTACACCTTC.

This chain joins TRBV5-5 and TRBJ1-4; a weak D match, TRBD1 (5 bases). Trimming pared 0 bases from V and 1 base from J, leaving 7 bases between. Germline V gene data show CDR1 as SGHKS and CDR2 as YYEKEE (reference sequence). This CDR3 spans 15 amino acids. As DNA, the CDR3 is TGTGCCAGCAGCTTGGGGCAGGGAACTAATGAAAAACTGTTTTTT. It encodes CASSLGQGTNEKLFF.

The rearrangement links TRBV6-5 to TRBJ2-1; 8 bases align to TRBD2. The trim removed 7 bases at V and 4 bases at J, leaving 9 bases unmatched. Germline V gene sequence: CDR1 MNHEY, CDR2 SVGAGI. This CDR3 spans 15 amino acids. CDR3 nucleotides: TGTGCCAGCAACTTACTAGCGGAGGCTTACAATGAGCAGTTCTTC. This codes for CASNLLAEAYNEQFF.

CDR3 sequence reads: CASSLLPDTQYF. CDR3 coding DNA: TGCGCCAGCAGCTTGCTCCCAGATACGCAGTATTTT. This chain uses TRBV5-1 with TRBJ2-3; D is undetermined. Germline CDR1 reads SGHRS; CDR2 reads YFSETQ. V lost 1 base and J 4 bases, leaving 4 bases between the germline ends. This CDR3 spans 12 amino acids.